These T cell receptor beta chains were read from a single sample in a study of blood T cell repertoires in COVID-19. The repertoire was sequenced with immunoSEQ multiplex PCR; TCRdb's copy has only in-frame clones and lacks some. This table has 130,000 to 150,000 clones, more than 75% appearing once. The sample taken for sequencing was peripheral blood. The receptors shown here come from a man in his sixties with active or convalescent COVID-19. Both conserved end residues are part of each CDR3. D genes are given only for firm matches. Expanded clones get a size class; other rows say once, few or many, or leave the size out.

>TRBJ1-1|TRBV4-2|-|-
CASSQVSPEAFF
TGTGCCAGCAGCCAAGTGAGCCCAGAAGCTTTCTTT
>TRBJ2-7|TRBV5-8|-|-
CASSFGFGDTYEQYF
TGTGCCAGCAGCTTTGGGTTCGGGGACACCTACGAGCAGTACTTC
>TRBJ1-3|TRBV21-1|-|-
CASSTRRGGPRQINIYF
TGTGCCAGCAGCACACGCCGAGGAGGGCCGCGTCAAATTAACATATATTTT
>TRBJ1-6|TRBV25-1|-|-
CASSPSGGSSYNSPLHF
TGTGCCAGCAGCCCCTCCGGCGGGAGCTCCTATAATTCACCCCTCCACTTT
>TRBJ2-2|TRBV7-2|many|TRBD2
CASSFHSSGRGELFF
TGTGCCAGCAGCTTTCACTCTAGCGGGCGCGGGGAGCTGTTTTTT
>TRBJ2-1|TRBV10-3|-|TRBD2
CATSSGGSRQFF
TGTGCCACCAGTTCGGGCGGGAGTAGGCAGTTCTTC
>TRBJ2-5|TRBV9|-|-
CASSVGGWQTKETQYF
TGTGCCAGCAGCGTAGGAGGGTGGCAGACCAAAGAGACCCAGTACTTC
>TRBJ2-1|TRBV29-1|-|-
CSVVVVRGRDNEQFF
TGCAGCGTTGTTGTCGTGCGGGGACGAGACAATGAGCAGTTCTTC
>TRBJ2-7|TRBV11-3|-|-
CASSFTGSYEQYF
TGTGCCAGCAGTTTCACAGGGTCCTACGAGCAGTACTTC
>TRBJ1-6|TRBV11-1|few|-
CASSRSGRNNSPLHF
TGTGCCAGCAGCCGCTCGGGAAGGAATAATTCACCCCTCCACTTT
>TRBJ2-5|TRBV4-3|-|TRBD1
CASSQATGWETQYF
TGCGCCAGCAGCCAGGCGACAGGGTGGGAGACCCAGTACTTC
>TRBJ1-2|TRBV4-2|-|-
CASSQRTDDGYTF
TGTGCCAGCAGCCAACGGACAGATGATGGCTACACCTTC
>TRBJ1-6|TRBV5-1|-|TRBD1
CASSLVPTGSGNSPLHF
TGCGCCAGCAGCTTGGTCCCGACAGGGAGCGGTAATTCACCCCTCCACTTT
>TRBJ2-5|TRBV5-4|-|-
CASSPRGSLKETQYF
TGTGCCAGCAGCCCCCGGGGGAGTTTGAAAGAGACCCAGTACTTC
>TRBJ2-1|TRBV29-1|-|TRBD1
CSGKGQGPYNEQFF
TGCAGCGGGAAGGGACAGGGTCCTTACAATGAGCAGTTCTTC
>TRBJ2-7|TRBV11-1|-|-
CASSLGPLQYF
TGTGCCAGCAGCTTGGGCCCTCTCCAGTACTTC
>TRBJ1-3|TRBV4-3|once|TRBD1
CASSPRGLGNTIYF
TGCGCCAGCAGCCCCAGGGGGCTCGGAAACACCATATATTTT
>TRBJ2-1|TRBV5-4|once|TRBD2
CASSETSGRPEQFF
TGTGCCAGCAGCGAGACTAGCGGGAGGCCCGAGCAGTTCTTC
>TRBJ2-2|TRBV2|-|TRBD1
CASSALGQGTGELFF
TGTGCCAGCAGTGCCCTGGGACAGGGAACCGGGGAGCTGTTTTTT
>TRBJ2-6|TRBV6-2/TRBV6-3|-|-
CASSPPQGRSSGANVLTF
TGTGCCAGCAGTCCCCCCCAGGGCCGGTCCTCTGGGGCCAACGTCCTGACTTTC
>TRBJ2-3|TRBV27|few|TRBD2
CASNLFSAGGSTDTQYF
TGTGCCAGCAACCTTTTCTCAGCGGGAGGGAGCACAGATACGCAGTATTTT
>TRBJ1-2|TRBV19|-|TRBD1
CASSPGQGYGYTF
TGTGCCAGTAGCCCGGGACAGGGTTATGGCTACACCTTC
>TRBJ1-2|TRBV11-2|-|-
CASSQEGLYGYTF
TGTGCCAGCAGCCAGGAAGGATTGTATGGCTACACCTTC
>TRBJ2-7|TRBV10-3|-|-
CAISISGTNYEQYF
TGTGCCATCAGTATAAGCGGGACAAACTACGAGCAGTACTTC
>TRBJ2-3|TRBV12-3/TRBV12-4|few|-
CASSFLSPDTQYF
TGTGCCAGCAGTTTTCTGTCCCCAGATACGCAGTATTTT
>TRBJ2-5|TRBV5-1|-|-
CASSLGRPGETQYF
TGCGCCAGCAGCTTGGGACGGCCGGGGGAGACCCAGTACTTC
>TRBJ2-1|TRBV19|-|TRBD2
CASSPWTSGRTEQFF
TGTGCCAGTAGCCCTTGGACTAGCGGGAGGACTGAGCAGTTCTTC
>TRBJ1-1|TRBV19|-|-
CASSIARYGGNTEAFF
TGTGCCAGTAGTATAGCGAGGTACGGGGGGAACACTGAAGCTTTCTTT
>TRBJ1-4|TRBV13|-|-
CASSATGTRSNEKLFF
TGTGCCAGCAGCGCCACCGGGACAAGAAGTAATGAAAAACTGTTTTTT
>TRBJ2-5|TRBV18|-|-
CASSRKSVSSGVETQYF
TGTGCCAGCTCACGTAAGAGCGTTTCTTCGGGTGTGGAGACCCAGTACTTC
>TRBJ2-7|TRBV5-1|-|TRBD1
CASSTTGTGGGIVQYF
TGCGCCAGCAGCACGACCGGGACAGGGGGAGGAATCGTGCAGTACTTC
>TRBJ2-7|TRBV3-1/TRBV3-2|-|-
CASSHASYEQYF
TGTGCCAGCAGCCACGCGTCCTACGAGCAGTACTTC
>TRBJ2-3|TRBV7-3|-|TRBD2
CASRAGLAADTQYF
TGTGCCAGCAGAGCCGGACTAGCCGCAGATACGCAGTATTTT
>TRBJ2-7|TRBV13|few|-
CASSLGAIVYEQYF
TGTGCCAGCAGCTTAGGAGCCATAGTCTACGAGCAGTACTTC
>TRBJ2-1|TRBV4-2|-|TRBD1
CASSQDPGQGGYNEQFF
TGTGCCAGCAGCCAAGATCCCGGACAGGGAGGCTACAATGAGCAGTTCTTC
>TRBJ1-1|TRBV24-1|-|-
CATSEGGNTEAFF
TGTGCCACCAGCGAAGGGGGGAACACTGAAGCTTTCTTT
>TRBJ1-2|TRBV5-4|-|TRBD1
CASSPMDRARGYTF
TGTGCCAGCAGCCCCATGGACAGGGCGAGAGGCTACACCTTC
>TRBJ1-5|TRBV12-2|-|-
CASRLAFGFPNQPQHF
TGTGCAAGTCGCTTAGCTTTCGGGTTCCCAAATCAGCCCCAGCATTTT
>TRBJ1-2|TRBV28|-|-
CASSLKGAGYGYTF
TGTGCCAGCAGTTTAAAAGGGGCAGGGTATGGCTACACCTTC
>TRBJ1-2|TRBV19|-|-
CASSRQISNYGYTF
TGTGCCAGTAGTAGGCAGATATCTAACTATGGCTACACCTTC
>TRBJ2-2|TRBV5-4|-|TRBD2
CASSLLASGRKDDTGELFF
TGTGCCAGCAGCTTGTTGGCTAGCGGGAGGAAGGATGACACCGGGGAGCTGTTTTTT
>TRBJ2-7|TRBV24-1|-|-
CATSDFGRRQYF
TGTGCCACCAGTGATTTCGGCAGGCGGCAGTACTTC
>TRBJ2-1|TRBV28|-|-
CASSTSGTPGGQFF
TGTGCCAGCAGTACCTCCGGGACCCCCGGGGGGCAGTTCTTC
>TRBJ2-1|TRBV5-1|-|TRBD2
CASSLEREGVRNEQFF
TGCGCCAGCAGCCTAGAGCGGGAGGGCGTTAGGAATGAGCAGTTCTTC
>TRBJ1-5|TRBV27|few|-
CASSSRQVYSNQPQHF
TGTGCCAGCAGTTCCCGACAGGTTTATAGCAATCAGCCCCAGCATTTT
>TRBJ2-1|TRBV3-1/TRBV3-2|-|-
CASSQEVQGGKFF
TGTGCCAGCAGCCAAGAGGTCCAGGGGGGCAAGTTCTTC
>TRBJ2-7|TRBV3-1/TRBV3-2|-|-
CASSLLLGTQSYEQYF
TGTGCCAGCAGCCTATTATTGGGGACACAGTCCTACGAGCAGTACTTC
>TRBJ2-3|TRBV6-1|-|-
CASSEGPTDTQYF
TGTGCCAGCAGTGAAGGGCCCACAGATACGCAGTATTTT
>TRBJ1-2|TRBV28|-|TRBD1
CAIHGQVYGYTF
TGTGCCATCCACGGACAGGTCTATGGCTACACCTTC
>TRBJ2-7|TRBV4-1|few|-
CASSQVGLAAYEQYF
TGCGCCAGCAGCCAAGTTGGATTGGCGGCGTACGAGCAGTACTTC
>TRBJ2-7|TRBV29-1|-|TRBD1
CSVVGQGGEQYF
TGCAGCGTTGTAGGACAGGGAGGCGAGCAGTACTTC
>TRBJ2-1|TRBV28|-|TRBD1
CASSLPGQVFSYNEQFF
TGTGCCAGCAGTTTACCTGGACAGGTTTTCTCCTACAATGAGCAGTTCTTC
>TRBJ1-2|TRBV7-6|once|-
CASSPIEATGYGYTF
TGTGCCAGCAGCCCAATTGAGGCCACAGGGTATGGCTACACCTTC
>TRBJ2-7|TRBV5-1|once|TRBD2
CASRGLAGVGQYF
TGCGCCAGCAGAGGACTAGCGGGAGTCGGGCAGTACTTC
>TRBJ1-1|TRBV24-1|once|-
CATSDSRGGDTEAFF
TGTGCCACCAGTGATTCGAGGGGGGGGGACACTGAAGCTTTCTTT